The sequence of this T cell receptor (beta chain) was determined in a study of somatic mutations in cytotoxic T cells in rheumatoid arthritis. Assay: immunoSEQ multiplex PCR; the TCRdb copy retains only in-frame clones and omits some. The sample lists approximately 25,000 clones; 74% were seen once. CDR1 and CDR2 (germline): SGHTS, YDEGEE. The germline V and J ends were trimmed by 5 bases and 3 bases, with 6 bases remaining between them. The CDR3 totals 11 residues. This clonotype was sampled from a woman aged 18-35 years in good health. The specimen sequenced was CD8+ T cells sorted from blood. The chain couples TRBV5-8 to TRBJ2-7; no firm D call. The CDR3 spells CASRRNYEQYF. The DNA for the CDR3 is TGTGCCAGCAGACGAAACTACGAGCAGTACTTC.